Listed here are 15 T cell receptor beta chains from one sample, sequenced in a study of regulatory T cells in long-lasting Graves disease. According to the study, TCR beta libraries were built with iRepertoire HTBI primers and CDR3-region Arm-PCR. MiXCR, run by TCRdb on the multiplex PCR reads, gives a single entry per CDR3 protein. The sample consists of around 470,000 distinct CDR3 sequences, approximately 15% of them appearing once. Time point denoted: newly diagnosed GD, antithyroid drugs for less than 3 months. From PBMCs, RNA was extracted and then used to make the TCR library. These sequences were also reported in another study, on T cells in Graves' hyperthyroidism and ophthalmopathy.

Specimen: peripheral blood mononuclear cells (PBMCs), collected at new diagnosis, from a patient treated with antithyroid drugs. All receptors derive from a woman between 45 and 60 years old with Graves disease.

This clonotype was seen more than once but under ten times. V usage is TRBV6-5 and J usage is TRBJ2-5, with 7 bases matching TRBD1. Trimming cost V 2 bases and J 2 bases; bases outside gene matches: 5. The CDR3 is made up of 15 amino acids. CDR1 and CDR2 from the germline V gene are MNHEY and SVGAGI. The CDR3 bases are TGTGCCAGCAGTTACGCTGGGACAGTACAAGAGACCCAGTACTTC. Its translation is CASSYAGTVQETQYF.

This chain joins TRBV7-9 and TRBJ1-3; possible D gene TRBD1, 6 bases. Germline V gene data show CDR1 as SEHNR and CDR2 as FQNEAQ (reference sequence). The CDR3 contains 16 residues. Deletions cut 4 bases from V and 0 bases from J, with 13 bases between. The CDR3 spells CASSYLQGRSGNTIYF. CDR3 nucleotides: TGTGCCAGCAGCTACCTACAGGGCCGCTCTGGAAACACCATATATTTT. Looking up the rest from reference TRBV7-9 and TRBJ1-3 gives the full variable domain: DTGVSQNPRHKITKRGQNVTFRCDPISEHNRLYWYRQTLGQGPEFLTYFQNEAQLEKSRLLSDRFSAERPKGSFSTLEIQRTEQGDSAMYLCASSYLQGRSGNTIYFGEGSWLTVV.

CDR3 loop: CASSPAGSYGYTF. Here the CDR3 DNA reads TGCGCCAGCAGCCCCGCGGGAAGCTATGGCTACACCTTC. V usage is TRBV5-1 and J usage is TRBJ1-2; no firm D call. The CDR3 runs to 13 residues. The V gene lost 4 bases and the J gene lost 4 bases, with 11 bases spanning the gap. Germline V gives CDR1 SGHRS, CDR2 YFSETQ.

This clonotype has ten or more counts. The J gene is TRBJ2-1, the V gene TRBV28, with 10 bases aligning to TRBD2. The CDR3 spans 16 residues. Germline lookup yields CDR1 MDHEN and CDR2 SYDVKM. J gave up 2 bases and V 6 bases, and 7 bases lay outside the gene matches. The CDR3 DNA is TGTGCCAGCAGACGTTCTAGCGGGGGAACCTACAATGAGCAGTTCTTC. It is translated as CASRRSSGGTYNEQFF.

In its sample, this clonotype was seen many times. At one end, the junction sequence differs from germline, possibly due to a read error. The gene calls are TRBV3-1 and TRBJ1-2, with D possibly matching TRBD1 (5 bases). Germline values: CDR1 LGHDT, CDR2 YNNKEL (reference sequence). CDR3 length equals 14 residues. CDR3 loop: CASSQVGGNYGYTF. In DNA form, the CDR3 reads TGCGCCAGCAGCCAAGTGGGGGGTAACTATGGCTACACCTTC.

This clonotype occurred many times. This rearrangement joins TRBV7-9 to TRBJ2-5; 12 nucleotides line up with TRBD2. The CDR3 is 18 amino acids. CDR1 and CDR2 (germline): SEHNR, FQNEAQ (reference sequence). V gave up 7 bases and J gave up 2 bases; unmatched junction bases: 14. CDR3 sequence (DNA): TGTGCCAGCACCCAGCAGCTAGCGGGAGGGCCTAATCAAGAGACCCAGTACTTC. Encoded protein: CASTQQLAGGPNQETQYF.

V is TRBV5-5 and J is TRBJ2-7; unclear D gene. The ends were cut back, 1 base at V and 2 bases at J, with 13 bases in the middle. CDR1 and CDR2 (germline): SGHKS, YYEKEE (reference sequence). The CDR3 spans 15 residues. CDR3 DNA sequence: TGTGCCAGCAGCTTGTTTCGGATTCGACCCTACGAGCAGTACTTC. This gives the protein CASSLFRIRPYEQYF.

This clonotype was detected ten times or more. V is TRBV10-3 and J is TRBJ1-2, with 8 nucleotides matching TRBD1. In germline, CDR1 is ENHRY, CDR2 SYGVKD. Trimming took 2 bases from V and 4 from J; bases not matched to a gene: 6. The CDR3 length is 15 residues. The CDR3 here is CAISEGTGGSYGYTF. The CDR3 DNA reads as TGTGCCATCAGTGAGGGCACAGGGGGTAGCTATGGCTACACCTTC.

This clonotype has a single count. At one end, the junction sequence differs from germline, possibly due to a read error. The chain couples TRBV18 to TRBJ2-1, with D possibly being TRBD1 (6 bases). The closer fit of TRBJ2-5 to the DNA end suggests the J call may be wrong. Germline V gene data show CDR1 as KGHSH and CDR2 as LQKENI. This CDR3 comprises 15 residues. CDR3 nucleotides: TGTGCCAGCGCACCAGGCAGGGGATGGCAAGAGACCCAGTACTTC. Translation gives CASAPGRGWQETQYF.

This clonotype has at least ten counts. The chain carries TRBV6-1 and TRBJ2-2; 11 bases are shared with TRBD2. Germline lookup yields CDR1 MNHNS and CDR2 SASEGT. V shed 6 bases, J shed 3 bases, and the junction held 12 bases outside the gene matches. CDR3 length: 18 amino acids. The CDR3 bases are TGTGCCAGCAGGCCAGGATCTAGCGGGAGGACCCACACCGGGGAGCTGTTTTTT. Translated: CASRPGSSGRTHTGELFF.

DNA of the CDR3: TGCAGCGTTGAAAAAGGGCTCATGAACACTGAAGCTTTCTTT. Its protein is CSVEKGLMNTEAFF. The chain carries TRBV29-1 and TRBJ1-1; unclear D gene. Trimming cost V 2 bases and J 0 bases, with 10 bases left between them. CDR1 SQVTM and CDR2 ANQGSEA come from the germline V gene. CDR3 length equals 14 residues. Based on the CDR3 plus reference TRBV29-1 and TRBJ1-1, the full variable domain is SAVISQKPSRDICQRGTSLTIQCQVDSQVTMMFWYRQQPGQSLTLIATANQGSEATYESGFVIDKFPISRPNLTFSTLTVSNMSPEDSSIYLCSVEKGLMNTEAFFGQGTRLTVV.

DNA for the CDR3: TGCAGCGTTGAAGGGCTAGCGGGCAGGGGTACGCAGTATTTT. This encodes CSVEGLAGRGTQYF. The J gene is TRBJ2-3, the V gene TRBV29-1, with 8 bases that match TRBD2. V trimming: 1 base; J trimming: 8 bases; junction bases outside the gene matches: 8. The CDR3 totals 14 residues. The germline V gene has CDR1 SQVTM and CDR2 ANQGSEA.

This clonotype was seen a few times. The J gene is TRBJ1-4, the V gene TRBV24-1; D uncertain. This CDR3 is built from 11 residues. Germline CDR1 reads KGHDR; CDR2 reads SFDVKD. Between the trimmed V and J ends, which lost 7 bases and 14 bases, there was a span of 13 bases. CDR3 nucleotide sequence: TGTGCCACCAGCGCCCCTCTTCAGCTGTTTTTT. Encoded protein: CATSAPLQLFF.

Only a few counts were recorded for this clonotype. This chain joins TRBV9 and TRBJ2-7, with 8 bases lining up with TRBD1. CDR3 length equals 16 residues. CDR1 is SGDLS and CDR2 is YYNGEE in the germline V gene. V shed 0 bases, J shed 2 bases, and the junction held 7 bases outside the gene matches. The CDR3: CASSVAGQAAPYEQYF. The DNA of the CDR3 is TGTGCCAGCAGCGTAGCGGGACAGGCGGCCCCCTACGAGCAGTACTTC.

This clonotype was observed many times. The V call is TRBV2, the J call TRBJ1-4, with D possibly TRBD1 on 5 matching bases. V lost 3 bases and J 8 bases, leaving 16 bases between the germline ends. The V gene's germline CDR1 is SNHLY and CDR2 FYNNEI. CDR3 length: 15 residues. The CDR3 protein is CASSDQEGSREKLFF. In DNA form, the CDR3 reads TGTGCCAGCAGTGATCAGGAGGGGAGCCGGGAAAAACTGTTTTTT. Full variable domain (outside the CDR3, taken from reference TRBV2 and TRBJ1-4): EPEVTQTPSHQVTQMGQEVILRCVPISNHLYFYWYRQILGQKVEFLVSFYNNEISEKSEIFDDQFSVERPDGSNFTLKIRSTKLEDSAMYFCASSDQEGSREKLFFGSGTQLSVL.